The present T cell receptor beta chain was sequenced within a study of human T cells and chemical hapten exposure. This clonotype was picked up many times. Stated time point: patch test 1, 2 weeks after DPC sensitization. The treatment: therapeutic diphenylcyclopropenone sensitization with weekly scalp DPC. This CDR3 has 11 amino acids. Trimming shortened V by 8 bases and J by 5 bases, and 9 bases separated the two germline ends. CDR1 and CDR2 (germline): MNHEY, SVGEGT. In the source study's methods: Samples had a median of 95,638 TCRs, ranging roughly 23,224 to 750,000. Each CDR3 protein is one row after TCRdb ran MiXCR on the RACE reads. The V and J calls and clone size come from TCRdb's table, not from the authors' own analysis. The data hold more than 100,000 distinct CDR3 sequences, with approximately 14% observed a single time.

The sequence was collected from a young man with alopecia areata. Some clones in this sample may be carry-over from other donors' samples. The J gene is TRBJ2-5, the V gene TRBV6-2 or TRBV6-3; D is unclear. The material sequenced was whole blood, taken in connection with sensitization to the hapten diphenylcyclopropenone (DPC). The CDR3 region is CASGASETQYF. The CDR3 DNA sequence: TGTGCCAGCGGAGCCTCTGAGACCCAGTACTTC.